These T cell receptor beta chains were read from a single sample in a study of CD8 T cells in ankylosing spondylitis. TCRdb reanalysed the 5' RACE reads using MiXCR and keeps one entry per CDR3 protein. The data contain around 770,000 distinct CDR3 sequences, 10% to 15% of them singletons. Sequenced material: blood, either unsorted or a sorted T cell fraction (not recorded which). These TCRs come from a male donor with ankylosing spondylitis. The CDR3 runs from the conserved cysteine through the conserved F or W. The D gene is left open where the match is weak. Size is stated for part of the rows, as once, few or many counts, or as a class when the clone is expanded.

D	V	J	size	CDR3	DNA
TRBD2	TRBV20-1	TRBJ2-1	NA	CSARAARGGSFNEQFF	TGCAGTGCTAGAGCCGCCCGGGGCGGGAGTTTCAATGAGCAGTTCTTC
NA	TRBV20-1	TRBJ2-5	NA	CSARDLGQGTETQYF	TGCAGTGCTAGAGATCTGGGCCAGGGGACCGAGACCCAGTACTTC
NA	TRBV7-6	TRBJ1-4	few	CASSLRWEKLFF	TGTGCCAGCAGCCTCCGTTGGGAAAAACTGTTTTTT
NA	TRBV20-1	TRBJ1-5	few	CSAQVGEWDNQPQHF	TGCAGTGCCCAAGTCGGGGAGTGGGACAATCAGCCCCAGCATTTT
TRBD1	TRBV29-1	TRBJ2-3	many	CSITPGQGLFTDTQYF	TGCAGTATAACCCCGGGACAGGGACTTTTCACAGATACGCAGTATTTT
NA	TRBV7-9	TRBJ1-5	NA	CASSRVNGVPQHF	TGTGCCAGCAGCCGTGTTAACGGCGTCCCCCAGCATTTT
NA	TRBV20-1	TRBJ1-2	few	CSASRGKGLRPGYTF	TGCAGTGCTAGCCGAGGGAAGGGGCTAAGGCCTGGCTACACCTTC
NA	TRBV7-8	TRBJ2-7	NA	CASSTGTLAYEQYF	TGTGCCAGCAGCACCGGGACATTAGCCTACGAGCAGTACTTC
TRBD2	TRBV20-1	TRBJ2-7	NA	CSFQTSGLREQYF	TGCAGTTTTCAGACTAGCGGGCTACGAGAGCAGTACTTC
TRBD2	TRBV9	TRBJ2-5	NA	CASSPGTSGNDQETQYF	TGTGCCAGCAGCCCCGGGACTAGCGGGAATGATCAAGAGACCCAGTACTTC
NA	TRBV28	TRBJ1-1	few	CASSTLGGKTEAFF	TGTGCCAGCAGCACATTAGGGGGGAAGACTGAAGCTTTCTTT
NA	TRBV7-2	TRBJ2-7	many	CASSSFEGLYEQYF	TGTGCCAGCAGCTCGTTCGAGGGACTTTACGAGCAGTACTTC
NA	TRBV7-2	TRBJ1-4	few	CASSLQYRANEKLFF	TGTGCCAGCAGCTTACAGTACAGGGCAAATGAAAAACTGTTTTTT
NA	TRBV20-1	TRBJ1-2	few	CSAKTPGPLTDTF	TGCAGTGCGAAGACTCCGGGCCCCCTGACCGACACCTTC
TRBD1	TRBV20-1	TRBJ1-3	many	CSVLDRSGNTIYF	TGCAGTGTTTTGGACAGGTCTGGAAACACCATATATTTT
NA	TRBV20-1	TRBJ2-4	many	CSAREVRKNIQYF	TGCAGTGCTAGGGAGGTCAGAAAAAACATTCAGTACTTC
TRBD2	TRBV20-1	TRBJ2-1	NA	CSDRLLAGINEQFF	TGCAGTGATAGGTTACTAGCGGGAATCAATGAGCAGTTCTTC
NA	TRBV6-1	TRBJ2-6	NA	CASSMVNSLSGANVLTF	TGTGCCAGCAGTATGGTTAACAGTCTCTCTGGGGCCAACGTCCTGACTTTC
NA	TRBV5-5	TRBJ2-1	NA	CASSLVVSVGGSLNEQFF	TGTGCCAGCAGCTTGGTCGTGTCGGTAGGTGGGAGTTTGAATGAGCAGTTCTTC
TRBD1	TRBV25-1	TRBJ1-1	NA	CASRITGGRTEAFF	TGTGCCAGCAGGATAACAGGGGGCAGAACTGAAGCTTTCTTT
NA	TRBV5-4	TRBJ2-2	few	CASTYGLTMNTGELFF	TGTGCCAGCACCTACGGACTGACGATGAACACCGGGGAGCTGTTTTTT
NA	TRBV6-5	TRBJ2-5	many	CASSYSREHETQYF	TGTGCCAGCAGTTACTCGAGGGAGCACGAGACCCAGTACTTC
NA	TRBV7-9	TRBJ1-6	few	CASSLEGGESVRSLHF	TGTGCCAGCAGTTTAGAGGGGGGTGAGTCCGTTCGATCCCTCCACTTT
NA	TRBV4-3	TRBJ2-7	many	CASSQDVSTAFSYEQYF	TGCGCCAGCAGCCAAGACGTTTCGACCGCCTTTTCCTACGAGCAGTACTTC
TRBD1	TRBV10-3	TRBJ2-1	NA	CAISNRDRVFF	TGTGCCATCAGTAACCGGGACAGGGTGTTCTTC
NA	TRBV29-1	TRBJ2-1	many	CSVVQGDNEQFF	TGCAGCGTCGTACAGGGAGATAATGAGCAGTTCTTC
TRBD1	TRBV5-1	TRBJ2-1	many	CASSPEWDRAFF	TGCGCCAGCAGCCCCGAGTGGGACAGGGCGTTCTTC
NA	TRBV30	TRBJ2-7	few	CAWSRRVEQYF	TGTGCCTGGAGTAGAAGAGTCGAGCAGTACTTC
TRBD1	TRBV7-6	TRBJ2-7	few	CASSSETGRSEQYF	TGTGCCAGCAGTTCCGAGACAGGGCGTTCGGAGCAGTACTTC
NA	TRBV7-7	TRBJ2-5	NA	CASSRTQEETQYF	TGTGCTAGCAGCCGGACCCAGGAGGAGACCCAGTACTTC
NA	TRBV20-1	TRBJ2-3	many	CSAANKATDTQYF	TGCAGTGCTGCCAACAAAGCCACAGATACGCAGTATTTT
NA	TRBV5-1	TRBJ1-1	many	CASSSQGRGTEAFF	TGCGCCAGCAGCTCCCAGGGGCGCGGCACTGAAGCTTTCTTT
TRBD1	TRBV5-1	TRBJ2-3	NA	CASSLTGQGAGDTQYF	TGCGCCAGCAGCTTAACGGGACAGGGGGCGGGAGATACGCAGTATTTT
TRBD2	TRBV7-2	TRBJ2-2	NA	CASSLTGGLTGELFF	TGTGCCAGCAGCTTAACGGGGGGGCTAACCGGGGAGCTGTTTTTT
TRBD1	TRBV20-1	TRBJ2-7	NA	CSASQGATLYEQYF	TGCAGTGCTAGCCAGGGGGCAACCCTCTACGAGCAGTACTTC
NA	TRBV20-1	TRBJ2-3	many	CSASRADTQYF	TGCAGCGCGTCCAGGGCAGATACGCAGTATTTT
NA	TRBV7-9	TRBJ2-1	NA	CASSYLVSGNEQFF	TGTGCCAGCAGCTACTTAGTGTCAGGCAATGAGCAGTTCTTC
NA	TRBV7-3	TRBJ1-2	NA	CASSLSRSSYGYTF	TGTGCCAGCAGCTTATCCAGAAGTTCATATGGCTACACCTTC
NA	TRBV12-3/TRBV12-4	TRBJ1-2	many	CASSLWRDYGYTF	TGTGCCAGCAGCTTGTGGAGGGACTATGGCTACACCTTC
NA	TRBV20-1	TRBJ2-7	many	CSAQIGVGRDKREQYF	TGCAGTGCACAGATCGGCGTGGGGCGGGACAAGCGCGAGCAGTACTTC
NA	TRBV20-1	TRBJ1-2	many	CIRSGPNYGYTF	TGCATTCGGAGTGGCCCTAACTATGGCTACACCTTC